This paragraph covers one T cell receptor beta chain sequence. The antigen is unknown. Each of the donors was a healthy bone marrow donor. The PCR contained 60 Vbeta and 13 Jbeta primers. Libraries were prepared by immunoSEQ multiplex PCR; TCRdb keeps only in-frame clonotypes and omits some of them. Of roughly 190,000 clones listed, 60% to 85% are singletons. The trim removed 3 bases at V and 0 bases at J, leaving 5 bases unmatched. The CDR3 totals 15 residues. Germline-derived CDR1 and CDR2 are SQVTM and ANQGSEA. This record belongs to a study of cytomegalovirus exposure and HLA in healthy donors. Looking at the study overall: As an earlier analysis found, roughly 180 million T cells yielded 90 million to 140 million unique TCR beta sequences. Study results and caveats: The authors judged a highly shared variant cluster likely a sequencing artifact. The study listed 150 to 200 cytomegalovirus-associated TCR beta chains.

The V call is TRBV29-1, the J call TRBJ2-5; TRBD2 aligns across 9 bases. Source material: PBMCs. The source is a girl aged 5-17 years in good health and CMV-seropositive. The CDR3 is CSVELTSGYQETQYF. The CDR3, as DNA: TGCAGCGTTGAGTTAACTAGCGGGTACCAAGAGACCCAGTACTTC. Full variable domain (outside the CDR3, taken from reference TRBV29-1 and TRBJ2-5): SAVISQKPSRDICQRGTSLTIQCQVDSQVTMMFWYRQQPGQSLTLIATANQGSEATYESGFVIDKFPISRPNLTFSTLTVSNMSPEDSSIYLCSVELTSGYQETQYFGPGTRLLVL.